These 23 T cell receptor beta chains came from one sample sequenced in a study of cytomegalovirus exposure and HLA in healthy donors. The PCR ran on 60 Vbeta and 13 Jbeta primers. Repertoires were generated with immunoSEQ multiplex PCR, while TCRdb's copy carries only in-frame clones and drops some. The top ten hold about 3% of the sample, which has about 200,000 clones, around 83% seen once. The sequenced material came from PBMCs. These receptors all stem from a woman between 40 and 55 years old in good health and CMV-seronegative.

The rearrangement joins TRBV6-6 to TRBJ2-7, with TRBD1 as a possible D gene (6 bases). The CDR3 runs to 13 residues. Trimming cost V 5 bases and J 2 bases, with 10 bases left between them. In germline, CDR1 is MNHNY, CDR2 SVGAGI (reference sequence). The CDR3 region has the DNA TGTGCCAGCAGTGCCCCAGGGGCCTACGAGCAGTACTTC. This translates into CASSAPGAYEQYF.

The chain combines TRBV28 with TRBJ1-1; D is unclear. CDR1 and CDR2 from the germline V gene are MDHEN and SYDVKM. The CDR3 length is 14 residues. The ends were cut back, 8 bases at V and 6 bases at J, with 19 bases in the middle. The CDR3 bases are TGTGCCAGCGTGATGGAACTCCCAGGCGCTGAAGCTTTCTTT. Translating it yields CASVMELPGAEAFF.

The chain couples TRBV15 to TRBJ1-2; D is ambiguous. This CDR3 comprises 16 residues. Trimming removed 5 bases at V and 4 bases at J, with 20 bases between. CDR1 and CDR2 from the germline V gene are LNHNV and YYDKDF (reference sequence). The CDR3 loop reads CATSHQFQFDTYGYTF. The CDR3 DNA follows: TGTGCCACCAGCCATCAATTCCAATTTGACACCTATGGCTACACCTTC.

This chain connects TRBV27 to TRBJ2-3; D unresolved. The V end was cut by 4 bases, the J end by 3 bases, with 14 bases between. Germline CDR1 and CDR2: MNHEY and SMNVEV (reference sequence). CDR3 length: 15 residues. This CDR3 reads CASSSKFRTTDTQYF. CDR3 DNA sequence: TGTGCCAGCAGTTCAAAGTTCAGAACGACAGATACGCAGTATTTT.

CDR3 nucleotides: TGTGCCAGCACCCCAGGGACTAGCGGGAGGGCCCTCTACAATGAGCAGTTCTTC. This codes for CASTPGTSGRALYNEQFF. V gene TRBV28 combines with J gene TRBJ2-1, with 16 bases fitting TRBD2. The CDR3 length is 18 residues. V gave up 7 bases and J gave up 3 bases; unmatched junction bases: 9. Looked up from germline, CDR1 is MDHEN and CDR2 is SYDVKM.

The CDR3 loop is CASSLAGAYTYEQYF. CDR3 nucleotide sequence: TGTGCCAGCAGCTTAGCAGGAGCGTACACCTACGAGCAGTACTTC. The chain is built from TRBV7-9 and TRBJ2-7; D is unclear. The CDR3 extends over 15 amino acids. The germline V and J ends were trimmed by 0 bases and 2 bases, with 11 bases remaining between them. CDR1 and CDR2 from the germline V gene are SEHNR and FQNEAQ (reference sequence). Based on the CDR3 plus reference TRBV7-9 and TRBJ2-7, the full variable domain is DTGVSQNPRHKITKRGQNVTFRCDPISEHNRLYWYRQTLGQGPEFLTYFQNEAQLEKSRLLSDRFSAERPKGSFSTLEIQRTEQGDSAMYLCASSLAGAYTYEQYFGPGTRLTVT.

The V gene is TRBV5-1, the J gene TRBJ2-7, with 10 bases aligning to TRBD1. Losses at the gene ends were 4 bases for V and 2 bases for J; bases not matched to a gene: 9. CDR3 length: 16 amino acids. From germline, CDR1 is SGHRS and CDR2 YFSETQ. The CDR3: CASSVEPGQGTYEQYF. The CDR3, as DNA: TGCGCCAGCAGCGTGGAACCGGGACAGGGGACCTACGAGCAGTACTTC.

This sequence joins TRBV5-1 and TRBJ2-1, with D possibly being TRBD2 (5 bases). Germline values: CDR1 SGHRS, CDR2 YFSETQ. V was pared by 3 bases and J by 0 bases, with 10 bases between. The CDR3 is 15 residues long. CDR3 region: CASSYGGGSYNEQFF. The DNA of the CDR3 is TGCGCCAGCAGCTACGGAGGCGGCTCCTACAATGAGCAGTTCTTC.

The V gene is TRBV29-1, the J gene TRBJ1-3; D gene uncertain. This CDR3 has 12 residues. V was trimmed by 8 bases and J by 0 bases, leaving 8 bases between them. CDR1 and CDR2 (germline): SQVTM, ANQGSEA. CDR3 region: CSLQDSGNTIYF. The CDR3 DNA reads TGCAGCTTGCAGGACTCTGGAAACACCATATATTTT.

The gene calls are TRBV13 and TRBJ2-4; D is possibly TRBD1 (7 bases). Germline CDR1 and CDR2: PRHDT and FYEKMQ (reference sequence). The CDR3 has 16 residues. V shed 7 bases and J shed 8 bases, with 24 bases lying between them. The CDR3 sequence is CASTRGGGMRGDIQYF. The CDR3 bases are TGTGCCAGCACCCGAGGGGGCGGGATGCGTGGCGACATTCAGTACTTC.

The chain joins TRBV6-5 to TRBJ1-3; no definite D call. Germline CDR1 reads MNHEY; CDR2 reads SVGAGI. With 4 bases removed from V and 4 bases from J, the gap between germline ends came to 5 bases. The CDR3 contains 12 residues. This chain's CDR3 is CASSSFGNTIYF. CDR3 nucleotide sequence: TGTGCCAGCAGTTCCTTCGGAAACACCATATATTTT.

CDR3 sequence: CASSGLAGSHYNEQFF. The CDR3 DNA sequence: TGTGCCAGCAGCGGACTAGCGGGAAGCCACTACAATGAGCAGTTCTTC. The rearrangement uses TRBV7-9 and TRBJ2-1; the match to TRBD2 covers 12 bases. After removal of 5 bases from V and 3 bases from J, the junction contained 5 bases not matched to a gene. The CDR3 extends over 16 amino acids. CDR1 and CDR2 (germline): SEHNR, FQNEAQ (reference sequence).

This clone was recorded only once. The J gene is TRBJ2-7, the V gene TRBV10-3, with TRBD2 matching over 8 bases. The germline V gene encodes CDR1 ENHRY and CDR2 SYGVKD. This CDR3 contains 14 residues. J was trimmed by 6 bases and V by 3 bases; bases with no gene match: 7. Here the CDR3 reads CAISEAGVPSEQYF. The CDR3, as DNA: TGTGCCATCAGTGAAGCGGGAGTCCCCTCCGAGCAGTACTTC.

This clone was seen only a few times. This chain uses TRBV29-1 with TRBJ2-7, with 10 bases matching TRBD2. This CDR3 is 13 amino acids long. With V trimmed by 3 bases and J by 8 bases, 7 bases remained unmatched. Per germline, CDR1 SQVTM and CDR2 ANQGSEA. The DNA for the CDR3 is TGCAGCGTTGAGCTAGCGGGAGTAAGAAAGCAGTACTTC. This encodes CSVELAGVRKQYF.

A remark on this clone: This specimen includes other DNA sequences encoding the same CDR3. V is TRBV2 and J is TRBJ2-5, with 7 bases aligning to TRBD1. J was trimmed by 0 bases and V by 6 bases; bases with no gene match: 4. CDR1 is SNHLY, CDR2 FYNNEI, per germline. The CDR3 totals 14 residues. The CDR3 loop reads CASSRDRNQETQYF. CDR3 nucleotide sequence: TGTGCCAGCAGCCGGGACAGAAACCAAGAGACCCAGTACTTC.

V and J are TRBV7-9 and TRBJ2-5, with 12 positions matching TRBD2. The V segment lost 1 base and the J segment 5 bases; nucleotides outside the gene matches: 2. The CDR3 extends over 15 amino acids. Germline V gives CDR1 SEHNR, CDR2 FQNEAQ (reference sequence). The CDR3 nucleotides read TGTGCCAGCAGCTTAGGGACTAGCGGGATTGAGACCCAGTACTTC. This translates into CASSLGTSGIETQYF.

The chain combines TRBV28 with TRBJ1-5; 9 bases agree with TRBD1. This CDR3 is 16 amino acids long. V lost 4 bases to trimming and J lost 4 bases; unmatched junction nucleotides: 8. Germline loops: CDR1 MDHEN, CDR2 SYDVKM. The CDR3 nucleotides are TGTGCCAGCAGTTCCTGGGACAGGGTTCAGAATCAGCCCCAGCATTTT. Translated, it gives CASSSWDRVQNQPQHF.

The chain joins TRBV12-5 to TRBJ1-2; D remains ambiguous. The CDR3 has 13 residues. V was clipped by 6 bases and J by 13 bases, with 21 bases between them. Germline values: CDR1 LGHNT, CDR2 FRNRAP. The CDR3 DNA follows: TGTGCTAGTGGGCTAAATGATGGTTACCCTCGCACCTTC. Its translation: CASGLNDGYPRTF.

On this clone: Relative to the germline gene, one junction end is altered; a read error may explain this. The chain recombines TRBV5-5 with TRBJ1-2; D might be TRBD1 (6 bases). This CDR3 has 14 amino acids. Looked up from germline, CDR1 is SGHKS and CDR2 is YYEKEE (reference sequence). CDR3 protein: CASTLDRPNYGYTF. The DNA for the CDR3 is TGTGCCAGCACCTTGGACAGACCTAACTATGGCTACACCTTC.

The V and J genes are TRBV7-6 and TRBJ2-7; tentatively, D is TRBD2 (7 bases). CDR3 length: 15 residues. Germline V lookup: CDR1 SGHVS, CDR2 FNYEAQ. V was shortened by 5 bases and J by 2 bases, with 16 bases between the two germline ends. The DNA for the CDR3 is TGTGCCAGCAGCGCCATCCAAGGGGGGGCCTACGAGCAGTACTTC. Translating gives CASSAIQGGAYEQYF.

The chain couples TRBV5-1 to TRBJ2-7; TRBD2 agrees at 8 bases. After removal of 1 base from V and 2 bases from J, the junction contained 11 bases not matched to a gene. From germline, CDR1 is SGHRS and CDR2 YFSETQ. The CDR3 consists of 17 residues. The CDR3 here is CASSLRGGGTQAYEQYF. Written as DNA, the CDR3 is TGCGCCAGCAGCTTGAGGGGCGGGGGGACCCAAGCCTACGAGCAGTACTTC.

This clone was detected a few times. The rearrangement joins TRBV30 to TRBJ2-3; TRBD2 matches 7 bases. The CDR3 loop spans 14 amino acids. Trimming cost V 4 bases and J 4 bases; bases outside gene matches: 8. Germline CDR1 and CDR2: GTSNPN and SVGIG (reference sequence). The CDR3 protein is CAWTNGGGADTQYF. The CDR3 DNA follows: TGTGCCTGGACCAACGGGGGAGGGGCAGATACGCAGTATTTT.

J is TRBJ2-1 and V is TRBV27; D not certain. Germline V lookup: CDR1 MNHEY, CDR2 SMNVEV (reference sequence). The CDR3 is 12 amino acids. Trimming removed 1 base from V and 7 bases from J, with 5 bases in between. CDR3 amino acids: CASSLFPNEQFF. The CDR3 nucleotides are TGTGCCAGCAGTTTATTTCCTAATGAGCAGTTCTTC.